This TCR beta chain was sequenced in a study of T cells and Merkel cell carcinoma outcomes (dated by TCRdb to about 2020). Turning to the overall study: The tumor T-cell repertoire, together with T-cell density, was examined as a predictor of clinical outcome in patients with Merkel cell carcinoma. What the research found in general, with its limitations: Clinical outcomes in Merkel cell carcinoma patients were reported to be predicted by T-cell repertoire features combined with T-cell density.

Samples came from patients with Merkel cell carcinoma. Library preparation used the immunoSEQ multiplex PCR assay. Held by TCRdb, this immuneACCESS table contains in-frame sequences only and omits some clones. Under half of the omission traces to an unresolved V gene where checked; the cause of the rest is unknown. Counted in this sample were about 600 clones; 70% to 90% of them appeared once. 8.8% of the sample rests with the top ten. This clone has just a few counts. It has no known antigen specificity. No base qualities exist here, and no much larger clone lies one base off it. The receptor was derived from a human donor with Merkel cell carcinoma. Sequencing used tumor tissue from Merkel cell carcinoma.

The DNA reads TGTGCCAGCTCACCAGGTTCCGGGAGGGAGAACGAGCAGTACTTC. Translated, it gives CASSPGSGRENEQYF. The chain links TRBV18 with TRBJ2-7, with 8 middle bases fitting TRBD2. The CDR3 covers 15 residues, taking in both the cysteine and the phenylalanine. CDR3 DNA only is kept here, 45 bases in frame from base 1. Ends trimmed: V by 2 bases, J by 5 bases; bases unmatched to a gene: 8. Taken from the germline V gene, the CDR1 and CDR2 loops are KGHSH and LQKENI. With the rest looked up from the reference TRBV18 and TRBJ2-7 genes rather than sequenced, the full variable domain is NAGVMQNPRHLVRRRGQEARLRCSPMKGHSHVYWYRQLPEEGLKFMVYLQKENIIDESGMPKERFSAEFPKEGPSILRIQQVVRGDSAAYFCASSPGSGRENEQYFGPGTRLTVT.